This T cell receptor beta chain stems from a study of T cell repertoires in cytomegalovirus infection. Study outcomes and limitations: CMV-specific HLA-C-restricted TCR beta clonotypes dominated the ex vivo response.

This CDR3 comprises 16 residues. Per the germline V gene, CDR1 is SEHNR and CDR2 is FQNEAQ (reference sequence). MiXCR was run by TCRdb on the reads, yielding one entry per CDR3 protein. The sample has fewer than 350,000 distinct CDR3 sequences; about 28% are singletons. For this clonotype: What it recognizes is unknown. One end of the junction is discordant with germline, which a read error may explain.

This TCR derives from a human donor in good health (CMV status not recorded). Some clones in this sample may be carry-over from other donors' samples. The chain uses TRBV7-9 and TRBJ2-5, with 7 bases matching TRBD1. Source: cultured PBMCs, taken from culture after CMV antigen stimulation. CDR3 coding DNA: TGTGCCAGCGGCTTTAGGGGGCACGAGTACCAAGAGACCCAGTACTTC. It encodes CASGFRGHEYQETQYF.